This entry is about one T cell receptor (beta chain). The data were taken from a study of blood T cell repertoires in COVID-19. On the study more broadly: COVID-19 samples from acute and convalescent phases originated in the United States, Italy and Spain.

Original processing notes: Estimates of nucleated cell counts were drawn from the amplification of reference gene primers. The assay was immunoSEQ multiplex PCR, and TCRdb's table has in-frame clones only and misses some. V and J calls and clone size are copied from that table; D and trimming were computed from the DNA. The table lists roughly 220,000 clones, more than 80% of them singletons. V trimming: 1 base; J trimming: 0 bases; junction bases outside the gene matches: 6. The CDR3 contains 17 residues. The V gene's germline CDR1 is MGHRA and CDR2 YSYEKL. Participants' own reports of clinical history determined their cohort assignment.

The material sequenced was PBMCs or T cells enriched from blood (not recorded which). This chain joins TRBV4-1 and TRBJ1-3, with 7 bases fitting TRBD1. The TCR originated in a woman aged 18-29 years in a cohort exposed to, infected with or recovered from COVID-19 (not recorded which). The chain's CDR3 is CASSQGQGENSGNTIYF. The CDR3 DNA sequence: TGCGCCAGCAGCCAAGGACAGGGTGAGAACTCTGGAAACACCATATATTTT.